Reported below is one T cell receptor (beta chain). The antigen remains unidentified. This CDR3 is built from 14 residues. The V gene's germline CDR1 is SNHLY and CDR2 FYNNEI. V gave up 6 bases and J gave up 4 bases; unmatched junction bases: 6. Using immunoSEQ multiplex PCR, the repertoire was profiled, and TCRdb retains in-frame clones only, with some absent. The repertoire holds approximately 50,000 clones, with roughly 71% as singletons. The data were taken from a study of T cell clones after liver transplantation. Study-wide background: Standard immunosuppression, with no induction, continued until 12-24 months after transplant.

Regarding the study as a whole: The donor-reactive repertoire was only partly measurable in two subjects, lacking donor cells. Rather than being deleted, graft donor-reactive T cells may have moved into the graft.

The genes are TRBV2 and TRBJ1-1; 9 nucleotides agree with TRBD1. This material consisted of CD4+ T cells from blood, taken more than 53 months after liver transplant. This sequence was found in a human patient who received a liver transplant. The graft donor may account for some of the T cells. The CDR3 region has the DNA TGTGCCAGCAGGGGACAGGGCGAGGGCACTGAAGCTTTCTTT. Amino acids: CASRGQGEGTEAFF.